This TCR beta chain is from a study of tumor-infiltrating lymphocytes in localized non-small cell lung cancer. Study-wide context: Tumor tissue and non-adjacent uninvolved lung came from each patient.

Sequencing was performed with immunoSEQ multiplex PCR; in TCRdb, only in-frame clones are kept and a portion is missing. Seen here are some 17,000 clones, around 79% observed once, and the top ten hold about 6.4%. Study-wide results and limits: Technical variation could not be separated from intratumor heterogeneity here. Not all patients were TCR sequenced, owing to tissue quantity. Tumor T-cell fraction was not associated with recurrence-free survival.

This CDR3 is 15 amino acids long. Germline V gives CDR1 MNHEY, CDR2 SVGAGI. Trimming cost V 0 bases and J 4 bases, with 9 bases left between them. As regards this clone: Its target is unknown. The sample has other DNA sequences that encode this CDR3 too.

This receptor was taken from a human donor with non-small cell lung cancer. This chain joins TRBV6-5 and TRBJ1-4; D might be TRBD1 (5 bases). Input material: lung tumor tissue. The CDR3 spells CASSYSAGSNEKLFF. In DNA form, the CDR3 reads TGTGCCAGCAGTTACTCAGCAGGGAGTAATGAAAAACTGTTTTTT.